This is a list of T cell receptor beta chains from one sample in a study of T cell changes during pregnancy in multiple sclerosis. Measured with immunoSEQ multiplex PCR; TCRdb has only the in-frame clones, and not every one. This sample has 100,000 or so clones, with roughly nine tenths found just once. This specimen was peripheral blood, taken in the second trimester of pregnancy. The receptors derive from a female donor in good health, enrolled as a control in a pregnancy study. The CDR3 runs from the conserved cysteine through the conserved F or W. The D gene is left open where the match is weak. Size tells how often a clone was seen (once, few, many) or the class of an expanded clone, and some rows leave it out.

V: TRBV2; size: few; J: TRBJ1-1; D: .; DNA: TGTGCCAGCAGTGAAGACTATAACACTGAAGCTTTCTTT; CDR3: CASSEDYNTEAFF
V: TRBV7-9; size: .; J: TRBJ1-2; D: .; DNA: TGTGCCAGCAGCTTTTCGCTGAACACCAGATCCTATGGCTACACCTTC; CDR3: CASSFSLNTRSYGYTF
V: TRBV5-1; size: .; J: TRBJ2-3; D: TRBD1; DNA: TGCGCCAGCAGCTTGGCTCTTCGAGGTCAAGAGCGCACGACAGGGGCGAAGGCAGATACGCAGTATTTT; CDR3: CASSLALRGQERTTGAKADTQYF
V: TRBV11-2; size: .; J: TRBJ2-1; D: TRBD2; DNA: TGTGCCAGCAGCTTAGATAGGACTAGCGGTTACAATGAGCAGTTCTTC; CDR3: CASSLDRTSGYNEQFF
V: TRBV27; size: .; J: TRBJ2-5; D: TRBD1; DNA: TGTGCCAGCAGTTTAAGGGGGCTCCAAGAGACCCAGTACTTC; CDR3: CASSLRGLQETQYF
V: TRBV18; size: .; J: TRBJ1-2; D: TRBD1; DNA: TGTGCCAGCTCACCACTCGAGGGGGCAAACTATGGCTACACCTTC; CDR3: CASSPLEGANYGYTF
V: TRBV5-1; size: once; J: TRBJ2-1; D: TRBD2; DNA: TGCGCCAGCAGCTTGGTTCTAGCGGGGGGGCCGGATGAGCAGTTCTTC; CDR3: CASSLVLAGGPDEQFF
V: TRBV10-3; size: .; J: TRBJ2-5; D: .; DNA: TGTGCCATCAGGAGGGTGTCCAATGAAGAGACCCAGTACTTC; CDR3: CAIRRVSNEETQYF
V: TRBV29-1; size: .; J: TRBJ1-6; D: TRBD1; DNA: TGCAGCGTTGCCGCCGGGACAGGCTCACCCCTCCACTTT; CDR3: CSVAAGTGSPLHF
V: TRBV4-1; size: .; J: TRBJ1-5; D: .; DNA: TGCGCCAGCAGCCGTCGACACGGGGATAATCAGCCCCAGCATTTT; CDR3: CASSRRHGDNQPQHF
V: TRBV6-1; size: .; J: TRBJ2-7; D: TRBD1; DNA: TGTGCCAGCTCAGGGGGCAGGGTCCACGAGCAGTACTTC; CDR3: CASSGGRVHEQYF
V: TRBV4-2; size: few; J: TRBJ1-2; D: .; DNA: TGTGCCAGCAGCCCCCTGGCCCCCTATGGCTACACCTTC; CDR3: CASSPLAPYGYTF
V: TRBV19; size: .; J: TRBJ2-1; D: .; DNA: TGTGCCAGTACCGACAGTTGGCGATTTGTAGGTGAGCAGTTCTTC; CDR3: CASTDSWRFVGEQFF
V: TRBV9; size: .; J: TRBJ1-4; D: TRBD1; DNA: TGTGCCAGCAGCGTAGTTGGACAGGCTGAAAAACTGTTTTTT; CDR3: CASSVVGQAEKLFF
V: TRBV7-2; size: .; J: TRBJ1-6; D: .; DNA: TGTGCCAGCAGCTTAGACGGAGATTCACCCCTCCACTTT; CDR3: CASSLDGDSPLHF
V: TRBV30; size: .; J: TRBJ2-1; D: .; DNA: TGTGCCTGGAGTCGAGGACTAAACCACAATGAGCAGTTCTTC; CDR3: CAWSRGLNHNEQFF
V: TRBV25-1; size: .; J: TRBJ1-2; D: TRBD1; DNA: TGTGCCAGCAGTGTTCAGGGGGCGCGAGGCTACACCTTC; CDR3: CASSVQGARGYTF
V: TRBV5-4; size: .; J: TRBJ1-1; D: .; DNA: TGTGCCAGCGCAGGGGCTCCGAACACTGAAGCTTTCTTT; CDR3: CASAGAPNTEAFF
V: TRBV6-5; size: .; J: TRBJ1-2; D: TRBD1; DNA: TGTGCCAGCAGTTGGCCCTCCGGGACAGGGTTAGGCGGCTACACCTTC; CDR3: CASSWPSGTGLGGYTF
V: TRBV11-2; size: .; J: TRBJ1-6; D: TRBD1; DNA: TGTGCCAGCAGCTTAATAGGACAGGGAGGCTATAATTCACCCCTCCACTTT; CDR3: CASSLIGQGGYNSPLHF
V: TRBV5-6; size: .; J: TRBJ2-7; D: TRBD1; DNA: TGTGCCAGCAGCTCCGTTGACAGGGACCGGTACGAGCAGTACTTC; CDR3: CASSSVDRDRYEQYF
V: TRBV7-7; size: .; J: TRBJ1-6; D: TRBD1; DNA: TGTGCTAGCAGCTTAGCAACGGGGGACAGGGGCGGCTCCTATAATTCACCCCTCCACTTT; CDR3: CASSLATGDRGGSYNSPLHF
V: TRBV6-5; size: .; J: TRBJ2-5; D: TRBD1; DNA: TGTGCCAGCAGTTCCCAACAGGGGATCGAGACCCAGTACTTC; CDR3: CASSSQQGIETQYF
V: TRBV2; size: .; J: TRBJ1-5; D: TRBD1; DNA: TGTGCCAGCAGCCTCTGGACAGGGGACAAACAGCCCCAGCATTTT; CDR3: CASSLWTGDKQPQHF
V: TRBV27; size: few; J: TRBJ1-6; D: TRBD1; DNA: TGTGCCAGCAGTTTGACAGGGAGGAATAATTCACCCCTCCACTTT; CDR3: CASSLTGRNNSPLHF
V: TRBV6-5; size: .; J: TRBJ1-1; D: TRBD1; DNA: TGTGCCAGCAGTTTCGACAGGGGCTGGAACACTGAAGCTTTCTTT; CDR3: CASSFDRGWNTEAFF
V: TRBV9; size: .; J: TRBJ2-7; D: TRBD1; DNA: TGTGCCAGCAGCGCCCGGGACAGGAGGTACGAGCAGTACTTC; CDR3: CASSARDRRYEQYF
V: TRBV5-1; size: .; J: TRBJ2-7; D: TRBD2; DNA: TGCGCCAGCAGCCCCCGGCCGGGACTAGAGACCTACGAGCAGTACTTC; CDR3: CASSPRPGLETYEQYF
V: TRBV2; size: .; J: TRBJ1-2; D: .; DNA: TGTGCCAGCAGTGCCATTCAGGGGACCTATGGCTACACCTTC; CDR3: CASSAIQGTYGYTF
V: TRBV21-1; size: .; J: TRBJ1-1; D: .; DNA: TGTGCCAGCGGCACGGGGAACACTGAAGCTTTCTTT; CDR3: CASGTGNTEAFF
V: TRBV19; size: few; J: TRBJ1-1; D: TRBD1; DNA: TGTGCCAGTAGTATCGGGACAGTGAACACTGAAGCTTTCTTT; CDR3: CASSIGTVNTEAFF
V: TRBV7-2; size: .; J: TRBJ2-5; D: .; DNA: TGTGCCAGCAGCCCTGGGAGGGAGACCCAGTACTTC; CDR3: CASSPGRETQYF
V: TRBV7-6; size: .; J: TRBJ1-3; D: .; DNA: TGTGCCAGCAGCCCTCTCAGGGGTCAGGGGCGACTAAGCTCTGGAAACACCATATATTTT; CDR3: CASSPLRGQGRLSSGNTIYF
V: TRBV27; size: .; J: TRBJ1-5; D: .; DNA: TGTGCCAGCAGCCCAGACAGGAATCGTATGCCCCAGCATTTT; CDR3: CASSPDRNRMPQHF
V: TRBV18; size: .; J: TRBJ1-2; D: .; DNA: TGTGCCAGCTCCCCTCCTGACAGGAACTATGGCTACACCTTC; CDR3: CASSPPDRNYGYTF
V: TRBV14; size: once; J: TRBJ2-7; D: TRBD1; DNA: TGTGCCAGCAGCCTCCAGGGGGCTATGGCCTACGAGCAGTACTTC; CDR3: CASSLQGAMAYEQYF
V: TRBV28; size: once; J: TRBJ1-1; D: .; DNA: TGTGCCAGCAGTTTATCTCTGAACACTGAAGCTTTCTTT; CDR3: CASSLSLNTEAFF
V: TRBV7-2; size: .; J: TRBJ2-1; D: TRBD2; DNA: TGTGCCAGCAGCTTAGTTCTAGCGGGAGGGTACAATGAGCAGTTCTTC; CDR3: CASSLVLAGGYNEQFF
V: TRBV25-1; size: .; J: TRBJ1-3; D: .; DNA: TGTGCCAGCAGTGAATTCGGGGCTGGAAACACCATATATTTT; CDR3: CASSEFGAGNTIYF
V: TRBV28; size: .; J: TRBJ1-2; D: TRBD1; DNA: TGTGCCAGCAAAATACCGGGACAGGATTATGGCTACACCTTC; CDR3: CASKIPGQDYGYTF
V: TRBV28; size: .; J: TRBJ2-7; D: TRBD2; DNA: TGTGCCAGCACCCTAGCGGGTAGAAACTCCTACGAGCAGTACTTC; CDR3: CASTLAGRNSYEQYF
V: TRBV6-4; size: .; J: TRBJ2-2; D: TRBD1; DNA: TGTGCCAGCAGTGACGGGACAGCCACCGGGGAGCTGTTTTTT; CDR3: CASSDGTATGELFF
V: TRBV11-2; size: .; J: TRBJ2-7; D: TRBD2; DNA: TGTGCCAGCAGCTTAGAGGTAGCGGGAGGTATGGTGTACGAGCAGTACTTC; CDR3: CASSLEVAGGMVYEQYF
V: TRBV7-8; size: .; J: TRBJ1-1; D: .; DNA: TGTGCCAGCAGCTTATCACAGGGGAACACTGAAGCTTTCTTT; CDR3: CASSLSQGNTEAFF
V: TRBV9; size: .; J: TRBJ2-1; D: TRBD1; DNA: TGTGCCAGCAGAGTAGGGACAGGGGGAAGTAATGAGCAGTTCTTC; CDR3: CASRVGTGGSNEQFF
V: TRBV5-4; size: .; J: TRBJ1-1; D: .; DNA: TGTGCCAGCAGCTTGTTCCAGGGGACAGAAGCTTTCTTT; CDR3: CASSLFQGTEAFF
V: TRBV5-6; size: once; J: TRBJ1-5; D: .; DNA: TGTGCCAGCAGCTTAAGGGGGAGCAATCAGCCCCAGCATTTT; CDR3: CASSLRGSNQPQHF
V: TRBV4-1; size: .; J: TRBJ1-2; D: TRBD1; DNA: TGCGCCAGCAGCCAAGTTTACCAACCCCGGGACAGGGGGCGTTATGGCTACACCTTC; CDR3: CASSQVYQPRDRGRYGYTF
V: TRBV6-6; size: .; J: TRBJ2-7; D: TRBD1; DNA: TGTGCCAGCAGTTACTCGGACAGGCGCACCTACGAGCAGTACTTC; CDR3: CASSYSDRRTYEQYF
V: TRBV28; size: .; J: TRBJ2-7; D: .; DNA: TGTGCCAGCAGTTTGGCGGCTCGGTACGGCGAGCAGTACTTC; CDR3: CASSLAARYGEQYF
V: TRBV28; size: once; J: TRBJ2-2; D: TRBD1; DNA: TGTGCCAGCAGCGACCCCCGGGACAGGGACACCGGGGAGCTGTTTTTT; CDR3: CASSDPRDRDTGELFF
V: TRBV6-5; size: once; J: TRBJ2-5; D: TRBD2; DNA: TGTGCCAGCAGTTACGGGGGGGAAGAGACCCAGTACTTC; CDR3: CASSYGGEETQYF
V: TRBV30; size: .; J: TRBJ1-5; D: .; DNA: TGTGCCTGGAGTGTCCGAGAGCAACAGCCCCAGCATTTT; CDR3: CAWSVREQQPQHF
V: TRBV10-3; size: .; J: TRBJ2-1; D: TRBD1; DNA: TGTGCCGTCAGGTGGGGGACAGGGGGCAATGAGCAGTTCTTC; CDR3: CAVRWGTGGNEQFF
V: TRBV5-4; size: .; J: TRBJ1-2; D: TRBD1; DNA: TGTGCCAGCAGCCCGGACAGGGACTATGGCTACACCTTC; CDR3: CASSPDRDYGYTF
V: TRBV10-3; size: .; J: TRBJ1-4; D: .; DNA: TGTGCCATCAGTGACACGGGCAGGGATGAAAAACTGTTTTTT; CDR3: CAISDTGRDEKLFF
V: TRBV19; size: few; J: TRBJ1-3; D: .; DNA: TGTGCCAGTAACACAGGGAGCTCTGGAAACACCATATATTTT; CDR3: CASNTGSSGNTIYF
V: TRBV28; size: .; J: TRBJ2-7; D: TRBD1; DNA: TGTGCCAGCACCTCCGCCGGGACAGGGCGGCACGAGCAGTACTTC; CDR3: CASTSAGTGRHEQYF
V: TRBV5-1; size: .; J: TRBJ1-2; D: .; DNA: TGCGCCACCAAGACAGGTCCCTATGGCTACACCTTC; CDR3: CATKTGPYGYTF